The present TCR beta chain was sequenced within a study of T cell repertoires in cytomegalovirus infection. Study findings and constraints: Dominating the ex vivo response were HLA-C-restricted CMV-specific TCR beta clonotypes.

One entry per CDR3 protein results from TCRdb running MiXCR on the reads. The data show hundreds of thousands of distinct CDR3 sequences, around 29% seen once. The germline gives CDR1 MNHNS, CDR2 SASEGT. Losses at the gene ends were 4 bases for V and 2 bases for J; bases not matched to a gene: 2. This CDR3 is built from 14 residues. Only a few counts were recorded for this clonotype. The antigen is undetermined. This receptor was taken from a human donor in good health (CMV status not recorded). Some clones in this sample may be carry-over from other donors' samples. V gene TRBV6-1 combines with J gene TRBJ2-3; 8 nucleotides match TRBD1. The sequencing used cultured CD8+ T cells from PBMCs, collected from culture after CMV antigen stimulation. CDR3 amino acids: CASSGDRLTDTQYF. For the CDR3, the DNA is TGTGCCAGCAGTGGGGACAGGCTCACAGATACGCAGTATTTT.